These T cell receptor beta chains were read from a single sample in a study of blood T cell repertoires in COVID-19. Method: immunoSEQ multiplex PCR; TCRdb's copy keeps in-frame clones and lacks some. The sample holds approximately 150,000 clones, 80% to 90% seen once. The specimen sequenced was PBMCs or T cells enriched from blood (not recorded which). These TCRs come from a woman aged 50 to 60 who had recovered from COVID-19. Both conserved end residues are part of each CDR3. D genes are given only for firm matches. Expanded clones get a size class; other rows say once, few or many, or leave the size out.

>TRBJ2-1|TRBD2|-|TRBV2
CASSSGTSLSDEQFF
TGTGCCAGCAGTTCCGGGACTAGCCTTTCTGATGAGCAGTTCTTC
>TRBJ1-2|-|-|TRBV11-2
CASSLSGVGYYGYTF
TGTGCCAGCAGCTTATCGGGGGTGGGATACTATGGCTACACCTTC
>TRBJ2-7|-|-|TRBV10-3
CASEQGGYEQYF
TGTGCCAGCGAGCAGGGGGGCTACGAGCAGTACTTC
>TRBJ1-3|-|-|TRBV25-1
CASSETGYGNTIYF
TGTGCCAGCAGCGAAACAGGGTACGGAAACACCATATATTTT
>TRBJ2-3|-|-|TRBV27
CASSPDIPIRTDTQYF
TGTGCCAGCAGTCCGGACATCCCAATTCGCACAGATACGCAGTATTTT
>TRBJ1-2|TRBD1|-|TRBV10-3
CAISLDRSHGYTF
TGTGCCATCAGTTTGGACAGGTCCCATGGCTACACCTTC
>TRBJ1-5|-|-|TRBV28
CASSPGERAQHF
TGTGCCAGCAGCCCAGGCGAGCGGGCCCAGCATTTT
>TRBJ1-1|TRBD1|-|TRBV9
CASSVRQGDTEAFF
TGTGCCAGCAGCGTAAGGCAGGGGGACACTGAAGCTTTCTTT
>TRBJ1-5|-|-|TRBV5-5
CASSQWTSNQPQHF
TGTGCCAGCAGCCAATGGACAAGCAATCAGCCCCAGCATTTT
>TRBJ1-5|-|few|TRBV24-1
CATSDLVQGHQPQHF
TGTGCCACCAGTGATTTAGTCCAGGGCCATCAGCCCCAGCATTTT
>TRBJ1-5|TRBD1|-|TRBV6-6
CASSYSRQGRQPQHF
TGTGCCAGCAGTTACTCGAGACAGGGGCGGCAGCCCCAGCATTTT
>TRBJ1-6|-|-|TRBV7-9
CASSPEGGSYNSPLHF
TGTGCCAGCAGCCCAGAAGGGGGCTCCTATAATTCACCCCTCCACTTT
>TRBJ1-2|TRBD1|once|TRBV7-2
CASNLPQGVGGYTF
TGTGCCAGCAACTTACCACAGGGGGTAGGGGGCTACACCTTC
>TRBJ2-6|-|-|TRBV18
CASSVAEQGSFSGANVLTF
TGTGCCAGCTCGGTCGCGGAACAGGGATCCTTCTCTGGGGCCAACGTCCTGACTTTC
>TRBJ1-2|-|few|TRBV5-6
CASSWRTVAFYGYTF
TGTGCCAGCAGCTGGAGGACTGTTGCTTTCTATGGCTACACCTTC
>TRBJ2-7|TRBD1|-|TRBV11-2
CASTLRSGTAQYF
TGTGCCAGCACCCTTCGATCCGGGACAGCGCAGTACTTC
>TRBJ2-7|TRBD1|-|TRBV6-5
CASSYSQGANSQQYF
TGTGCCAGCAGTTACTCGCAGGGGGCTAATTCTCAGCAGTACTTC
>TRBJ1-1|-|-|TRBV2
CASRVDTSNTEAFF
TGTGCCAGCAGGGTGGACACCTCAAACACTGAAGCTTTCTTT
>TRBJ2-7|-|-|TRBV28
CATTRGFEQYF
TGTGCCACCACCCGGGGGTTCGAGCAGTACTTC
>TRBJ2-2|-|-|TRBV5-1
CASSLGTGALLAGSTGELFF
TGCGCCAGCAGCTTAGGGACAGGGGCCCTACTAGCGGGATCGACCGGGGAGCTGTTTTTT
>TRBJ1-5|-|-|TRBV4-3
CASSHDSFSNQPQHF
TGCGCCAGCAGCCACGACAGCTTTAGCAATCAGCCCCAGCATTTT
>TRBJ2-1|TRBD2|-|TRBV5-4
CASSLGLAEAEQFF
TGTGCCAGCAGCCTAGGACTAGCAGAGGCTGAGCAGTTCTTC
>TRBJ2-2|TRBD1|-|TRBV5-6
CASSYGQDPLTGELFF
TGTGCCAGCAGCTACGGACAGGACCCACTAACCGGGGAGCTGTTTTTT
>TRBJ2-2|TRBD1|many|TRBV29-1
CSVEIRGHDTGELFF
TGCAGCGTTGAAATTAGGGGGCATGACACCGGGGAGCTGTTTTTT
>TRBJ1-2|-|-|TRBV11-2
CASSLRTVNYGYTF
TGTGCCAGCAGCTTAAGGACAGTCAACTATGGCTACACCTTC
>TRBJ2-7|TRBD2|once|TRBV28
CASSFPGGSAYEQYF
TGTGCCAGCAGTTTCCCCGGCGGGAGCGCCTACGAGCAGTACTTC
>TRBJ1-5|TRBD1|few|TRBV7-3
CASSPGGGQPQHF
TGTGCCAGCAGCCCAGGGGGTGGTCAGCCCCAGCATTTT
>TRBJ2-1|-|-|TRBV24-1
CATSRQVGYNEQFF
TGTGCCACCTCTCGACAGGTGGGCTACAATGAGCAGTTCTTC
>TRBJ1-2|-|-|TRBV24-1
CATSDRGAAQGVYGYTF
TGTGCCACCAGTGATCGGGGGGCGGCACAGGGAGTCTATGGCTACACCTTC
>TRBJ1-5|-|-|TRBV10-1
CASCESTGGVDCNQPQHF
TGCGCCAGCTGTGAGTCGACGGGGGGGGTAGATTGCAATCAGCCCCAGCATTTT
>TRBJ2-7|TRBD2|-|TRBV28
CASRTSGGDHEQYF
TGTGCCAGCAGAACTAGCGGAGGGGACCACGAGCAGTACTTC
>TRBJ2-7|TRBD1|-|TRBV6-1
CASGEQGAGYEQYF
TGTGCCAGCGGTGAACAGGGGGCAGGCTACGAGCAGTACTTC
>TRBJ1-1|TRBD1|few|TRBV18
CASSPRTGGVETEAFF
TGTGCCAGCTCACCTCGGACAGGGGGCGTAGAAACTGAAGCTTTCTTT
>TRBJ2-7|TRBD1|-|TRBV5-5
CASSLEGAQGEQYF
TGTGCCAGCAGCCTTGAGGGGGCGCAAGGCGAGCAGTACTTC
>TRBJ2-2|-|-|TRBV7-2
CASSLDRGSTGELFF
TGTGCCAGCAGCTTAGACCGGGGTTCGACCGGGGAGCTGTTTTTT
>TRBJ2-3|TRBD2|-|TRBV15
CATSRGLAGGLASIDTQYF
TGTGCCACCAGCAGGGGACTAGCGGGGGGCCTAGCCTCGATAGATACGCAGTATTTT
>TRBJ2-3|TRBD2|-|TRBV25-1
CASQLAGGLHTQYF
TGTGCCAGCCAACTAGCGGGAGGTTTACATACGCAGTATTTT
>TRBJ1-3|TRBD1|-|TRBV6-5
CASATDRGPGNTIYF
TGTGCCAGCGCCACGGACAGGGGGCCTGGAAACACCATATATTTT
>TRBJ2-1|-|-|TRBV4-1
CASSQDRQAGNNEQFF
TGCGCCAGCAGCCAAGATCGGCAGGCAGGAAACAATGAGCAGTTCTTC
>TRBJ2-5|-|once|TRBV9
CASSVSPQETQYF
TGTGCCAGCAGCGTATCTCCTCAAGAGACCCAGTACTTC
>TRBJ2-7|TRBD1|-|TRBV7-8
CASSYRDRGGGEQYF
TGTGCCAGCAGCTACCGGGACAGGGGAGGCGGCGAGCAGTACTTC
>TRBJ1-2|-|-|TRBV12-3/TRBV12-4
CASSRTADGYTF
TGTGCCAGCAGCCGGACAGCGGACGGCTACACCTTC